This TCR beta chain stems from a study of graft-versus-host responses after intestinal transplantation. Study background: In this cohort, recipients had multivisceral, liver-intestinal, or isolated intestinal transplants. Tacrolimus plus steroids were given to all recipients for approximately 3 years, preceded by anti-thymocyte globulin induction. Study-level points and caveats: Ileal or blood samples showed some GvH clones first, and such clones were also found in recipient marrow. Declining HvG levels early post-transplant were linked to peak circulating GvH clone levels.

Profiling relied on immunoSEQ multiplex PCR, and the TCRdb table lists in-frame clones only, not all of them. This repertoire shows over 85,000 clones, 90% to 95% found once; its top ten account for 0.4% to 0.6%. On this clone: What it binds is unknown.

The input for sequencing was unstimulated CD8+ T cells sorted from spleen or lymph node cells, taken before intestinal transplant. The origin of this receptor is a human donor who received an intestinal transplant.

This CDR3 reads CACRDTLISNQPQHF. The DNA of the CDR3 is TGTGCCTGCCGGGACACCCTAATTAGCAATCAGCCCCAGCATTTT. The V gene is TRBV30, the J gene TRBJ1-5; a weak D match, TRBD1 (6 bases). The V end was cut by 6 bases, the J end by 0 bases, with 15 bases between. The CDR3 loop spans 15 amino acids. Germline CDR1 and CDR2: GTSNPN and SVGIG (reference sequence).